This is a list of T cell receptor beta chains from one sample in a study of regulatory T cells. Data came from immunoSEQ multiplex PCR; TCRdb stores just in-frame clones and leaves some out. The sample shows approximately 15,000 clones, roughly nine tenths of them seen only once. Sample: CD8+ T cells sorted from blood. These receptor sequences come from a person aged 18-29 years with CD3G deficiency. Both conserved end residues are part of each CDR3. A D gene is named only where the DNA matches it firmly. Some rows have no size entry. The others give once, few or many, or a class for an expanded clone.

>TRBD2|TRBV30|-|TRBJ2-3
TGTGCCTCGTCGGGGGAGCGGGGAGGCACAGATACGCAGTATTTT
CASSGERGGTDTQYF
>-|TRBV9|-|TRBJ2-1
TGTGCCAGCAGCGTAGGGGGTTTTCCCTACAATGAGCAGTTCTTC
CASSVGGFPYNEQFF
>TRBD2|TRBV4-1|-|TRBJ2-1
TGCGCCAGCAGCCAACCCCTTCCTAGCGGGGGTCGTGGAGAGCAGTTCTTC
CASSQPLPSGGRGEQFF
>TRBD2|TRBV5-5|-|TRBJ2-1
TGTGCCAGCAGCTTCGCGGGGGGGAGAGATGAGCAGTTCTTC
CASSFAGGRDEQFF
>TRBD2|TRBV6-6|-|TRBJ2-7
TGTGCCAGCAGCGAGACTAGCGGGTTCGACGAGCAGTACTTC
CASSETSGFDEQYF
>-|TRBV5-8|once|TRBJ2-1
TGTGCCAGCAGCTTGAGAGGCCACAGCCCCTACAATGAGCAGTTCTTC
CASSLRGHSPYNEQFF
>TRBD2|TRBV28|-|TRBJ2-2
TGTGCCAGCAGTCCTAGCGGGGCCGGGGAGCTGTTTTTT
CASSPSGAGELFF
>TRBD1|TRBV10-1|once|TRBJ2-1
TGCGCCAGCAGTGAGTCCGGGACAGGGGGTTACAATGAGCAGTTCTTC
CASSESGTGGYNEQFF
>-|TRBV30|-|TRBJ1-4
TGTGCCTGCCCTGGCATTAGGGGGGAAAAACTGTTTTTT
CACPGIRGEKLFF
>TRBD1|TRBV27|-|TRBJ1-1
TGTGCCAGCAGGCGGACAGGGGGAGACACTGAAGCTTTCTTT
CASRRTGGDTEAFF
>TRBD2|TRBV5-1|-|TRBJ2-1
TGCGCCAGCAGCTTGGTTAGCGGGGGGGCCCTCCACAATGAGCAGTTCTTC
CASSLVSGGALHNEQFF
>TRBD2|TRBV7-9|-|TRBJ2-2
TGTGCCAGCACGGGAGGGCACACCGGGGAGCTGTTTTTT
CASTGGHTGELFF
>TRBD2|TRBV27|-|TRBJ2-1
TGTGCCAGCCGAAAGAGGGAGGGCCCAGGAGAGCAGTTCTTC
CASRKREGPGEQFF
>-|TRBV2|-|TRBJ2-7
TGTGCCAGCAGTTCCGGAGTCGACGAGCAGTACTTC
CASSSGVDEQYF
>-|TRBV7-9|-|TRBJ1-5
TGTGCCAGCAGCTTTGGACAGTATAGCAATCAGCCCCAGCATTTT
CASSFGQYSNQPQHF
>-|TRBV28|-|TRBJ2-1
TGTGCCAGCAGTACTACTAGCAAACTCGGGAATGAGCAGTTCTTC
CASSTTSKLGNEQFF
>-|TRBV6-6|-|TRBJ2-2
TGTGCCAGCATCCATCCTAGCGGGGAGCTGTTTTTT
CASIHPSGELFF
>TRBD1|TRBV10-3|-|TRBJ1-1
TGTGCCATCAGCTTGACAGGGGAAGGCACTGAAGCTTTCTTT
CAISLTGEGTEAFF
>-|TRBV27|once|TRBJ2-5
TGTGCCAGCTCACTTTATGGGGGGGGCGGTGAGACCCAGTACTTC
CASSLYGGGGETQYF
>TRBD1|TRBV2|-|TRBJ1-5
TGTGCCAGCACCACGGGACAGACCAATCAGCCCCAGCATTTT
CASTTGQTNQPQHF
>TRBD2|TRBV11-1|-|TRBJ2-7
TGTGCCAGCAGCTCCCCGCCAGCGGGGGGCCTACCGAGCTCCTACGAGCAGTACTTC
CASSSPPAGGLPSSYEQYF
>-|TRBV7-2|-|TRBJ2-5
TGTGCCAGCAGCTCGTGGGCCACTCCCCAAGAGACCCAGTACTTC
CASSSWATPQETQYF
>-|TRBV11-2|-|TRBJ2-7
TGTGCCAGCAGCTTCGTGGTTTGGACAGCCCCATCCTACGAGCAGTACTTC
CASSFVVWTAPSYEQYF
>TRBD1|TRBV4-1|-|TRBJ1-2
TGCGCCAGCAGCCTCGGACAGGGGGATGGCTACACCTTC
CASSLGQGDGYTF
>-|TRBV6-5|once|TRBJ2-7
TGTGCCAGCAGTTACTCCCAGCCACCGGGAGAGCAGTACTTC
CASSYSQPPGEQYF
>-|TRBV19|-|TRBJ2-3
TGTGCCTGTCGAGGGGACACAGATACGCAGTATTTT
CACRGDTDTQYF